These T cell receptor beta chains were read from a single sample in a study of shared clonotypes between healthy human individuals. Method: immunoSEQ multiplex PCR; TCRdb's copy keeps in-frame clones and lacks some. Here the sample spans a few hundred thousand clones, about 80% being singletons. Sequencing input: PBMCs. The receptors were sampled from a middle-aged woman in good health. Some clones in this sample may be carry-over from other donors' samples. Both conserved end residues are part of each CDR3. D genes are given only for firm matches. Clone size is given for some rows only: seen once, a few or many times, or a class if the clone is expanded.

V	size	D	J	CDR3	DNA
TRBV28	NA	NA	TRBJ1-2	CATKPGSIYTF	TGTGCTACGAAGCCAGGGAGTATCTACACCTTC
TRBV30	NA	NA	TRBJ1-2	CAWRSANYGYTF	TGTGCCTGGAGGTCAGCAAACTATGGCTACACCTTC
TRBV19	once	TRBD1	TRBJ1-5	CARDDRDRRQPQHF	TGTGCCAGAGATGACAGGGATCGACGCCAGCCCCAGCATTTT
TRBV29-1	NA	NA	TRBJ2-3	CSVEGASSYTQYF	TGCAGCGTTGAAGGGGCGAGCAGTTATACGCAGTATTTT
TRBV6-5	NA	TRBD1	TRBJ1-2	CASRPSGGDSYGYTF	TGTGCCAGCAGGCCCTCAGGGGGGGATTCCTATGGCTACACCTTC
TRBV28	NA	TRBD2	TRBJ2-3	CASGKTLLAGSDTQYF	TGTGCCAGCGGTAAAACGTTGCTAGCGGGATCAGATACGCAGTATTTT
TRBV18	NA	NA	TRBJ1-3	CASSPGVFGNTIYF	TGTGCCAGCTCACCGGGAGTGTTCGGAAACACCATATATTTT
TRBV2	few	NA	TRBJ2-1	CASSGYEGVKEFF	TGTGCCAGCAGTGGGTACGAGGGAGTAAAGGAGTTCTTC
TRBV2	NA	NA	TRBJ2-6	CASSVEAPGANVLTF	TGTGCCAGCAGTGTCGAGGCACCTGGGGCCAACGTCCTGACTTTC
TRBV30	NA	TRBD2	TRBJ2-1	CAWTGTSGIYNEQFF	TGTGCCTGGACCGGGACTAGCGGGATATACAATGAGCAGTTCTTC
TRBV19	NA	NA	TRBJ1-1	CASSPRQLTEAFF	TGTGCCAGTAGCCCCCGACAGCTCACTGAAGCTTTCTTT
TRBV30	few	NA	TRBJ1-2	CADLGRGYGYTF	TGTGCCGACCTAGGCAGGGGCTATGGCTACACCTTC
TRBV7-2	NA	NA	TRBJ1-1	CASSSYGPKTEAFF	TGTGCCAGCAGCTCCTATGGGCCGAAGACTGAAGCTTTCTTT
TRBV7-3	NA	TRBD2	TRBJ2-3	CASSFIMGGRGDTQYF	TGTGCCAGCAGCTTTATTATGGGCGGGAGAGGCGATACGCAGTATTTT
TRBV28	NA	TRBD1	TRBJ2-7	CASSTGSGQLSSYEQYF	TGTGCCAGCAGTACGGGATCGGGACAGCTCAGCTCCTACGAGCAGTACTTC
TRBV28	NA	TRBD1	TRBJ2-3	CASSFTPSTGVDSDTQYF	TGTGCCAGCAGTTTCACTCCGTCGACAGGGGTTGATTCAGATACGCAGTATTTT
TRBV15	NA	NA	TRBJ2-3	CATSRSRESTDTQYF	TGTGCCACCAGCAGATCCAGGGAAAGCACAGATACGCAGTATTTT
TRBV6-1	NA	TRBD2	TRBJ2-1	CASSGGGSGRYNEQFF	TGTGCCAGCAGTGGGGGTGGTAGCGGGAGGTATAATGAGCAGTTCTTC
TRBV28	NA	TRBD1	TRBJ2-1	CASTAAGTGRYNEQFF	TGTGCCAGCACCGCGGCCGGGACAGGGCGGTATAATGAGCAGTTCTTC
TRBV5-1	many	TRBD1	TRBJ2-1	CASSLQGHEQFF	TGCGCCAGCAGCTTACAGGGGCATGAGCAGTTCTTC
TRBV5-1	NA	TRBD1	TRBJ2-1	CASSWTTGNEQFF	TGCGCCAGCAGCTGGACGACAGGGAATGAGCAGTTCTTC
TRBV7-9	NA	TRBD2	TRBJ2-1	CASSFKTSAAYNEQFF	TGTGCCAGCAGCTTCAAGACTAGCGCGGCGTACAATGAGCAGTTCTTC
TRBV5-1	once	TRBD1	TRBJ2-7	CASSLSGTGSYEQYF	TGCGCCAGCAGCCTCTCCGGGACAGGGTCCTACGAGCAGTACTTC
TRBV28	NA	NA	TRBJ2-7	CASSFGGWENEQYF	TGTGCCAGCAGTTTTGGCGGTTGGGAAAACGAGCAGTACTTC
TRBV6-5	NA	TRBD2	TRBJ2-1	CASSYRLAGGPGGQFF	TGTGCCAGCAGTTACCGGCTAGCGGGAGGGCCCGGGGGGCAGTTCTTC
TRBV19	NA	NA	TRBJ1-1	CASSRLTNTEAFF	TGTGCCAGTAGTAGACTCACGAACACTGAAGCTTTCTTT
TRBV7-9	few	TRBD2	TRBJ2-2	CASSLVAGNTGELFF	TGTGCCAGCAGCTTAGTAGCGGGGAACACCGGGGAGCTGTTTTTT
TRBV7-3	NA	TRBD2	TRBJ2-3	CASSLTPSSGTQYF	TGTGCCAGCAGCTTGACCCCGTCTAGCGGTACGCAGTATTTT
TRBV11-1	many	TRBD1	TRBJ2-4	CASSLSSRGQGVDIQYF	TGTGCCAGCAGCTTATCTTCCAGGGGCCAGGGGGTGGACATTCAGTACTTC
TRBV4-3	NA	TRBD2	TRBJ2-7	CASSQVGLAGEQYF	TGCGCCAGCAGCCAAGTGGGTCTAGCGGGTGAGCAGTACTTC
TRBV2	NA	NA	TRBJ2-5	CASTKIREETQYF	TGTGCCAGTACCAAGATCCGGGAGGAGACCCAGTACTTC
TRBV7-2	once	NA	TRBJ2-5	CASSPAGQETQYF	TGTGCCAGCAGCCCGGCCGGCCAAGAGACCCAGTACTTC
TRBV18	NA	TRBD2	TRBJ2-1	CASSPGTSGRNNEQFF	TGTGCCAGCTCACCCGGGACTAGCGGGAGGAACAATGAGCAGTTCTTC
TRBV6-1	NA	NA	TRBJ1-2	CASSQHRRDQNGYTF	TGTGCCAGCAGTCAACACAGGAGAGATCAGAATGGCTACACCTTC
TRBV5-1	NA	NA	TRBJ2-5	CASSFHQETQYF	TGCGCCAGCAGCTTTCATCAAGAGACCCAGTACTTC
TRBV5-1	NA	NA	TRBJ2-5	CASSLRGAEETQYF	TGCGCCAGCAGCTTGAGGGGGGCCGAGGAGACCCAGTACTTC
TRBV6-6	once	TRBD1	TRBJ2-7	CASSRDRINYEQYF	TGTGCCAGCAGTAGGGACAGGATTAACTACGAGCAGTACTTC
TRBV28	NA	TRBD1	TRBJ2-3	CASSLKTDRGRRVSASSDTQYF	TGTGCCAGCAGTCTAAAGACGGACAGGGGGCGTCGGGTGAGCGCGTCCTCAGATACGCAGTATTTT
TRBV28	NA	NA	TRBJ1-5	CASRLGLGATWDQPQHF	TGTGCCAGCAGGCTGGGGTTGGGGGCAACCTGGGATCAGCCCCAGCATTTT
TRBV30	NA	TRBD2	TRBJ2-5	CAWRTSGRAQETQYF	TGTGCCTGGAGGACTAGCGGGAGGGCCCAAGAGACCCAGTACTTC
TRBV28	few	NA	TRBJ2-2	CASSLGEVKLFF	TGTGCCAGCAGTTTGGGAGAGGTAAAGCTGTTTTTT
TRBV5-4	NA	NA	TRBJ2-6	CASSLAGQSRSGANVLTF	TGTGCCAGCAGCTTGGCGGGACAAAGCCGCTCTGGGGCCAACGTCCTGACTTTC
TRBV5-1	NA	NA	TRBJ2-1	CASSLVSGRFGEQFF	TGCGCCAGCAGCTTGGTTTCAGGGAGGTTTGGTGAGCAGTTCTTC
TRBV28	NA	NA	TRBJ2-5	CATHPGPDQETQYF	TGTGCCACTCATCCGGGACCGGATCAAGAGACCCAGTACTTC
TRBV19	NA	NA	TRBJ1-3	CASSMTAGATAGNTIYF	TGTGCCAGTAGTATGACCGCAGGGGCTACAGCTGGAAACACCATATATTTT